A selection of T cell receptor beta chains follows, all from one sample in a study of blood T cells in healthy people across ages. TCRdb itself ran the 5' RACE reads through MiXCR, one entry per CDR3 protein. Counted here are about 1.5 million distinct CDR3 sequences, approximately 39% occurring once; the ten biggest clones make up more than 4%. The sequenced sample consisted of blood. These receptors were obtained from a woman between 18 and 29 years old in good health. Both conserved end residues are part of each CDR3. D genes are given only for firm matches. Clone size is shown for a subset of rows, as once, few, many or a class of expanded clone.

TRBJ2-1,few,NA,13,TRBV7-9,CASCTSLVDEQFF,TGTGCCAGCTGCACTAGCTTGGTCGATGAGCAGTTCTTC
TRBJ1-5,few,NA,12,TRBV3-1,CASSQGRYPQHF,TGTGCCAGCAGCCAGGGACGGTATCCCCAGCATTTT
TRBJ2-3,few,TRBD2,17,TRBV20-1,CSARDVAGGGDTDTQYF,TGCAGTGCTAGAGATGTGGCGGGAGGGGGGGACACAGATACGCAGTATTTT
TRBJ1-4,few,TRBD1,15,TRBV7-9,CASSIGQASIPKLFF,TGTGCCAGCAGCATAGGACAGGCTTCGATCCCAAAACTGTTTTTT
TRBJ2-4,NA,NA,12,TRBV20-1,CSAGGIGNIQYF,TGCAGTGCTGGCGGGATCGGGAACATTCAGTACTTC
TRBJ2-1,NA,TRBD2,16,TRBV20-1,CSAPKRTSSTYNEQFF,TGCAGTGCCCCTAAGAGGACTAGCAGTACCTACAATGAGCAGTTCTTC
TRBJ2-6,many,NA,13,TRBV20-1,CSATGSGANVLTF,TGCAGTGCAACAGGGTCCGGGGCCAACGTCCTGACTTTC
TRBJ2-3,NA,TRBD2,15,TRBV9,CASSVDGGWTDTQYF,TGTGCCAGCAGCGTAGACGGGGGGTGGACAGATACGCAGTATTTT
TRBJ2-3,once,NA,15,TRBV27,CASSPPGGSGDTQYF,TGTGCCAGCAGTCCCCCAGGGGGGTCAGGGGATACGCAGTATTTT
TRBJ2-1,NA,NA,17,TRBV7-2,CASSLIMASSSYNEQFF,TGTGCCAGCAGCTTAATAATGGCCAGCAGCTCCTACAATGAGCAGTTCTTC
TRBJ2-6,NA,NA,17,TRBV4-3,CASSQAASPSGANVLTF,TGCGCCAGCAGCCAAGCGGCCTCGCCCTCTGGGGCCAACGTCCTGACTTTC
TRBJ2-1,NA,NA,15,TRBV4-3,CASSQDWGIDNEQFF,TGCGCCAGCAGCCAAGATTGGGGTATTGACAATGAGCAGTTCTTC
TRBJ2-5,NA,TRBD2,16,TRBV4-3,CASSPRRRGSGNEQYF,TGCGCCAGCAGCCCTCGCCGGCGCGGGAGTGGCAATGAGCAGTACTTC
TRBJ2-3,many,NA,15,TRBV2,CASRARGLLADTQYF,TGTGCCAGCAGGGCCAGGGGACTCCTAGCCGATACGCAGTATTTT
TRBJ2-7,NA,NA,16,TRBV5-6,CASSLDGRLLPYEQYF,TGTGCCAGCAGCTTGGATGGACGTCTACTGCCCTACGAGCAGTACTTC
TRBJ1-3,many,NA,19,TRBV4-1,CASSQDGRTIAGDGNTIYF,TGCGCCAGCAGCCAAGATGGTCGGACTATAGCAGGGGATGGAAACACCATATATTTT
TRBJ2-4,few,TRBD1,15,TRBV6-5,CASSHDRGIKNIQYF,TGTGCCAGCAGTCATGACAGGGGCATCAAAAACATTCAGTACTTC
TRBJ2-7,NA,TRBD2,14,TRBV27,CASSVRRENYEQYF,TGTGCCAGCAGTGTACGGCGGGAGAACTACGAGCAGTACTTC
TRBJ1-5,NA,NA,14,TRBV2,CASSGQAGNQPQHF,TGTGCCAGCAGTGGACAAGCAGGGAATCAGCCCCAGCATTTT
TRBJ1-1,NA,NA,11,TRBV20-1,CSARRQGKAFF,TGCAGTGCTAGAAGGCAGGGGAAAGCTTTCTTT
TRBJ2-3,NA,NA,16,TRBV6-5,CASSYGEGLNTDTQYF,TGTGCCAGCAGTTACGGGGAAGGTCTCAACACAGATACGCAGTATTTT
TRBJ2-5,few,NA,15,TRBV5-1,CASSIGPLRGETQYF,TGCGCCAGCAGCATTGGACCTCTCAGGGGAGAGACCCAGTACTTC
TRBJ1-2,NA,NA,13,TRBV21-1,CASSKPRDYGYTF,TGTGCCAGCAGCAAACCCCGGGACTATGGCTACACCTTC
TRBJ2-3,few,NA,11,TRBV6-2/TRBV6-3,CASGPFDTQYF,TGTGCCAGCGGGCCGTTTGATACGCAGTATTTT
TRBJ2-7,few,NA,14,TRBV20-1,CSASGEDRSYEQYF,TGCAGTGCTAGCGGGGAGGATCGGTCCTACGAGCAGTACTTC
TRBJ2-3,NA,NA,13,TRBV6-2/TRBV6-3,CASVSGGTDTQYF,TGTGCCAGCGTGTCGGGAGGCACAGATACGCAGTATTTT
TRBJ1-1,few,NA,11,TRBV29-1,CSVEDPEKAFF,TGCAGCGTTGAAGATCCTGAGAAAGCTTTCTTT
TRBJ1-4,NA,NA,14,TRBV20-1,CSARVGTKGEKLFF,TGCAGTGCTAGAGTCGGGACTAAGGGTGAAAAACTGTTTTTT
TRBJ2-3,NA,TRBD1,21,TRBV27,CASSTRDRGSYLSPSTDTQYF,TGTGCCAGCAGTACCCGGGACAGGGGATCGTACCTCTCCCCTAGCACAGATACGCAGTATTTT
TRBJ1-1,few,NA,14,TRBV7-9,CASSLRRGSTEAFF,TGTGCCAGCAGCTTAAGGCGGGGAAGCACTGAAGCTTTCTTT
TRBJ1-1,NA,NA,15,TRBV28,CASSLIAIQNTEAFF,TGTGCCAGCAGTTTAATCGCGATCCAGAACACTGAAGCTTTCTTT
TRBJ2-1,NA,NA,15,TRBV20-1,CSAPMQSRDYNEQFF,TGCAGTGCTCCCATGCAGAGCAGAGATTACAATGAGCAGTTCTTC
TRBJ1-1,NA,TRBD1,15,TRBV7-9,CASSYPGQINTEAFF,TGTGCCAGCAGCTACCCGGGACAGATTAACACTGAAGCTTTCTTT
TRBJ1-3,NA,NA,12,TRBV20-1,CSASTPGNTIYF,TGCAGTGCCTCGACGCCTGGAAACACCATATATTTT
TRBJ1-2,NA,TRBD1,15,TRBV5-1,CASRYEKGQDGGYTF,TGCGCCAGCAGGTATGAGAAGGGACAGGATGGAGGCTACACCTTC
TRBJ1-1,NA,NA,13,TRBV5-1,CASGFYMNTEAFF,TGCGCCAGCGGATTCTACATGAACACTGAAGCTTTCTTT
TRBJ1-2,many,NA,12,TRBV12-1,CASSSASLGYTF,TGTGCCAGCAGCTCCGCAAGTCTTGGCTACACCTTC
TRBJ1-1,NA,NA,13,TRBV7-9,CAIGKRGGPEAFF,TGTGCCATCGGCAAGAGGGGGGGTCCTGAAGCTTTCTTT
TRBJ1-2,NA,NA,14,TRBV7-9,CASSLGGRHYGYTF,TGTGCCAGCAGCTTAGGGGGCAGGCACTATGGCTACACCTTC
TRBJ2-1,NA,TRBD2,15,TRBV20-1,CSATKREGLYNEQFF,TGCAGTGCTACGAAGCGGGAGGGCCTTTACAATGAGCAGTTCTTC
TRBJ2-7,NA,NA,12,TRBV11-3,CASSLDGGKQYF,TGTGCCAGCAGCTTAGATGGGGGGAAGCAGTACTTC
TRBJ2-7,NA,TRBD1,14,TRBV10-3,CATQWGDRVYEQYF,TGTGCCACCCAATGGGGGGACAGGGTATACGAGCAGTACTTC
TRBJ2-1,NA,NA,14,TRBV20-1,CSASLRGSYNEQFF,TGCAGTGCTAGCCTCAGGGGTAGCTACAATGAGCAGTTCTTC
TRBJ2-1,NA,TRBD2,13,TRBV6-2/TRBV6-3,CPRGGQTYNEQFF,TGCCCCCGGGGGGGGCAAACCTACAATGAGCAGTTCTTC
TRBJ1-1,NA,NA,14,TRBV28,CASSYRVHYAEAFF,TGTGCCAGCAGTTACAGGGTCCACTACGCTGAAGCTTTCTTT
TRBJ2-5,NA,NA,15,TRBV4-3,CASSIRDGGMETQYF,TGCGCCAGCAGCATCCGGGACGGGGGTATGGAGACCCAGTACTTC
TRBJ2-1,NA,TRBD2,18,TRBV6-2/TRBV6-3,CASSYSRLAGSSGNEQFF,TGTGCCAGCAGTTACTCGAGACTAGCGGGCTCCTCGGGCAATGAGCAGTTCTTC
TRBJ1-2,NA,NA,14,TRBV3-1,CASSQVAGRNGYTF,TGTGCCAGCAGCCAAGTGGCGGGAAGGAATGGCTACACCTTC
TRBJ1-2,NA,NA,15,TRBV7-9,CASSLGTYRALGYTF,TGTGCCAGCAGCTTAGGAACCTACAGGGCCCTTGGCTACACCTTC
TRBJ2-1,NA,NA,13,TRBV5-1,CASSLGRPGEQFF,TGCGCCAGCAGCTTGGGCAGGCCGGGTGAGCAGTTCTTC
TRBJ1-5,few,NA,14,TRBV7-9,CASSLAGGHQPQHF,TGTGCCAGCAGCTTAGCTGGGGGTCATCAGCCCCAGCATTTT
TRBJ1-4,NA,NA,16,TRBV5-1,CASSLAQGWSNEKLFF,TGCGCCAGCAGCTTGGCTCAGGGGTGGTCTAATGAAAAACTGTTTTTT
TRBJ2-3,NA,NA,15,TRBV18,CASSPGVTGTDTQYF,TGTGCCAGCTCACCAGGGGTTACTGGCACAGATACGCAGTATTTT
TRBJ2-7,few,TRBD2,14,TRBV29-1,CSVRGARFSYEQYF,TGCAGCGTGCGGGGGGCCAGGTTCTCCTACGAGCAGTACTTC